This TCR beta chain was sequenced for a study of metastatic and nonmetastatic thyroid tumors. The overall study: Where malignant and benign thyroid patients were concerned, repertoires were compared across blood and tumor or nodule tissue. Study-level findings and limits: Significantly higher TCR beta diversity was reportedly seen in malignant thyroid tumors than benign nodules, in blood and tumor.

This clone was seen at least ten times. The antigen is undetermined. J was trimmed by 4 bases and V by 3 bases; bases with no gene match: 12. The CDR3 length is 17 residues. Germline V gene data show CDR1 as KGHSH and CDR2 as LQKENI. Through MiXCR, TCRdb re-clonotyped the PCR reads. In the table there are about 27,000 clones, approximately 12% of which are singletons. Until they underwent thyroid surgery, no patient had received any treatment. Material: blood. The TCR sequence derives from a female donor with papillary thyroid cancer or a benign thyroid nodule (not recorded which). Some clones in this sample may be carry-over from other donors' samples. V and J are TRBV18 and TRBJ2-1; 7 bases map to TRBD1. The CDR3 protein is CASSPPSGTVLYNEQFF. The CDR3 nucleotides read TGTGCCAGCTCACCTCCGTCCGGGACAGTATTATACAATGAGCAGTTCTTC.